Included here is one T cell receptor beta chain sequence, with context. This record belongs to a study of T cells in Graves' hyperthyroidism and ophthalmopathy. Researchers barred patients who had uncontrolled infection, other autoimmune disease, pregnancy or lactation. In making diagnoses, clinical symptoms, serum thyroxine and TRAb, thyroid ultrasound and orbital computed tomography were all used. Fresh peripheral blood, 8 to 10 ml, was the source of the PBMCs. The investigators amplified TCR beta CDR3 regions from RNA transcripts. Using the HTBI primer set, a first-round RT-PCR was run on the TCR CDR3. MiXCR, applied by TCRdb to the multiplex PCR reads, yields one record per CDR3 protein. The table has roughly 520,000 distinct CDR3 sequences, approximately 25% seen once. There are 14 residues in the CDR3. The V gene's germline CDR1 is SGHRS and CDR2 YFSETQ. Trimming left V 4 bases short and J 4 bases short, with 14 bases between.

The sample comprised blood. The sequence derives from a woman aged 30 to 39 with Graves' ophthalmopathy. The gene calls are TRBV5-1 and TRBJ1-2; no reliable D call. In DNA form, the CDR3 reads TGCGCCAGCAGCCCCGAGGCAGTAATCTATGGCTACACCTTC. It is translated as CASSPEAVIYGYTF.